This TCR beta chain was retrieved from a study of T cell repertoires in cytomegalovirus infection. The ends were cut back, 7 bases at V and 0 bases at J, with 12 bases in the middle. This CDR3 spans 15 amino acids. Germline values: CDR1 ENHRY, CDR2 SYGVKD. Concerning this clonotype: Its antigen is unidentified.

TCRdb recomputed calls from the reads with MiXCR, one row per CDR3 protein. The sample has about 570,000 distinct CDR3 sequences; approximately 40% are singletons. The study, taken as a whole, reports: Summed public TCR beta family frequency identified CMV carriers bearing the relevant HLA.

Here the sequenced sample was cultured PBMCs, taken from culture after CMV antigen stimulation. The receptor comes from a human donor in good health (CMV status not recorded). Some clones in this sample may be carry-over from other donors' samples. The rearrangement joins TRBV10-3 to TRBJ2-2, with a possible D match to TRBD2 (5 bases). CDR3 protein: CAITDYSANTGELFF. CDR3 sequence (DNA): TGTGCCATCACTGACTACTCCGCGAACACCGGGGAGCTGTTTTTT.